Shown below are 27 T cell receptor beta chains from a single sample sequenced in a study of cytomegalovirus exposure and HLA in healthy donors (dated by TCRdb to the late 2010s). The library came from the immunoSEQ multiplex PCR assay. For the multiplex PCR, a mixture combining 60 forward primers for TCR Vbeta segments and 13 reverse primers for TCR Jbeta segments was used. TCRdb obtained this table from immuneACCESS and retained in-frame rearrangements with V and J assigned. These tables miss some clones; where compared with another copy, unresolved V genes account for less than half of the shortfall, and the remainder is unexplained. Present in this sample are over 80,000 clones, 75% to 80% of which were seen just once. Nearly 6% of the sample is taken by the ten largest. Sequenced sample: PBMCs. The source is a female donor in good health and CMV-seronegative.

J is TRBJ1-1 and V is TRBV5-1; D is possibly TRBD1 (6 bases). Trimming removed 4 bases from V and 3 bases from J, with 13 bases in between. This CDR3 is built from 14 residues. Germline CDR1 and CDR2: SGHRS and YFSETQ. CDR3 protein: CASSGRGEHTEAFF. In DNA form, the CDR3 reads TGCGCCAGCAGCGGCAGGGGAGAACACACTGAAGCTTTCTTT.

This clone was seen only once. V gene TRBV15 combines with J gene TRBJ2-2, with D hard to call. Germline CDR1 reads LNHNV; CDR2 reads YYDKDF (reference sequence). Trimming removed 0 bases at V and 0 bases at J, with 17 bases between. This CDR3 has 19 amino acids. The CDR3 sequence is CATSRDWPRKRSNTGELFF. The CDR3 nucleotides are TGTGCCACCAGCAGAGATTGGCCCAGAAAAAGATCGAACACCGGGGAGCTGTTTTTT.

The genes are TRBV6-1 and TRBJ1-1; 7 nucleotides align to TRBD1. V shed 3 bases and J 1 base; nucleotides not matched to a gene: 2. Per germline, CDR1 MNHNS and CDR2 SASEGT. There are 14 residues in the CDR3. The CDR3 DNA follows: TGTGCCAGCAGTGACCGACAGGGGAACACTGAAGCTTTCTTT. Protein product: CASSDRQGNTEAFF.

This clone was recorded a few times. The chain joins TRBV5-1 to TRBJ2-7, with 8 bases that match TRBD2. Per the germline V gene, CDR1 is SGHRS and CDR2 is YFSETQ. CDR3 length equals 14 residues. Trimming at V came to 5 bases and at J to 1 base, leaving 5 bases not matched to a gene. The CDR3 sequence is CASSSLAGSYEQYF. Here the CDR3 DNA reads TGCGCCAGCAGTAGTTTAGCGGGGTCCTACGAGCAGTACTTC.

The J gene is TRBJ1-4, the V gene TRBV2, with 11 nucleotides matching TRBD1. From germline, CDR1 is SNHLY and CDR2 FYNNEI. The CDR3 has 17 residues. V shed 6 bases and J 2 bases; nucleotides not matched to a gene: 8. Here the CDR3 DNA reads TGTGCCAGCAGGCGGACAGGGGGCCGTTGGACTAATGAAAAACTGTTTTTT. Translating it yields CASRRTGGRWTNEKLFF.

This clone was picked up one time. The V gene is TRBV28, the J gene TRBJ1-2; 7 bases line up with TRBD1. The V and J ends lost 5 bases and 6 bases, in that order; junction bases with no gene match: 9. Germline V gene lookup returns CDR1 MDHEN and CDR2 SYDVKM. The CDR3 is made up of 14 amino acids. The chain's CDR3 is CASSQGGGANGYTF. The CDR3 nucleotides read TGTGCCAGCAGTCAAGGAGGGGGCGCTAATGGCTACACCTTC.

The V and J genes are TRBV7-9 and TRBJ2-3; TRBD1 matches at 7 bases. The CDR3 length is 15 residues. The V and J ends lost 5 bases and 2 bases, in that order; junction bases with no gene match: 7. CDR1 and CDR2 from the germline V gene are SEHNR and FQNEAQ (reference sequence). The CDR3 loop is CASSLQGTFTDTQYF. The CDR3, as DNA: TGTGCCAGCAGCCTACAGGGGACCTTCACAGATACGCAGTATTTT.

V usage is TRBV7-9 and J usage is TRBJ1-3, with D possibly TRBD1 on 6 matching bases. The CDR3 has 15 amino acids. V lost 1 base and J lost 4, with 11 bases in between. Germline V gives CDR1 SEHNR, CDR2 FQNEAQ (reference sequence). CDR3 in amino acids: CASSLESGAGNTIYF. CDR3 nucleotide sequence: TGTGCCAGCAGCTTAGAGTCAGGGGCCGGAAACACCATATATTTT.

The chain uses TRBV18 and TRBJ1-3; 7 positions agree with TRBD1. The CDR3 is 13 residues long. Germline loops: CDR1 KGHSH, CDR2 LQKENI. V lost 3 bases to trimming and J lost 8 bases; unmatched junction nucleotides: 4. Here the CDR3 reads CASSPDREDTIYF. CDR3 DNA: TGTGCCAGCTCACCCGACAGGGAGGACACCATATATTTT. The full variable domain, in which reference TRBV18 and TRBJ1-3 provide the parts outside the CDR3, is NAGVMQNPRHLVRRRGQEARLRCSPMKGHSHVYWYRQLPEEGLKFMVYLQKENIIDESGMPKERFSAEFPKEGPSILRIQQVVRGDSAAYFCASSPDREDTIYFGEGSWLTVV.

This clone was seen just once. This rearrangement joins TRBV18 to TRBJ1-6, with 7 positions matching TRBD1. Germline loops: CDR1 KGHSH, CDR2 LQKENI. V was clipped by 3 bases and J by 10 bases; unmatched bases: 9. This CDR3 has 15 residues. The CDR3 sequence: CASSPGEGAQSPLHF. CDR3 nucleotides: TGTGCCAGCTCACCGGGAGAGGGGGCTCAGTCACCCCTCCACTTT.

The chain's CDR3 is CASSLRQGGTNEKLFF. In DNA, the CDR3 is TGCGCCAGCAGCTTGAGGCAGGGAGGGACGAATGAAAAACTGTTTTTT. The chain combines TRBV5-1 with TRBJ1-4; perhaps TRBD1 as D (5 bases). Trimming pared 1 base from V and 5 bases from J, leaving 15 bases between. The CDR3 contains 16 residues. Per the germline V gene, CDR1 is SGHRS and CDR2 is YFSETQ.

The chain links TRBV28 to TRBJ2-7, with TRBD2 matching over 7 bases. From germline, CDR1 is MDHEN and CDR2 SYDVKM. With V trimmed by 4 bases and J by 4 bases, 7 bases remained unmatched. The CDR3 runs 14 residues. The CDR3 reads CASSSRGSSYEQYF. For the CDR3, the DNA is TGTGCCAGCAGTTCCCGCGGGAGTAGTTACGAGCAGTACTTC.

The J gene is TRBJ2-1, the V gene TRBV9; TRBD1 agrees at 7 bases. Germline CDR1 reads SGDLS; CDR2 reads YYNGEE. Trimming cost V 3 bases and J 3 bases; bases outside gene matches: 12. There are 17 residues in the CDR3. The CDR3 sequence is CASSASEGAYLYNEQFF. CDR3 nucleotide sequence: TGTGCCAGCAGCGCCTCCGAGGGGGCTTACCTCTACAATGAGCAGTTCTTC.

This clone has only a few counts. V and J are TRBV14 and TRBJ2-7, with TRBD1 identical over 7 bases. The J segment lost 2 bases and the V segment lost 4 bases, leaving 14 bases of the junction unmatched. The CDR3 consists of 17 residues. The germline V gene has CDR1 SGHDN and CDR2 FVKESK. Here the CDR3 reads CASSPLRSAGGTYEQYF. DNA of the CDR3: TGTGCCAGCAGCCCACTTCGTTCGGCAGGGGGAACCTACGAGCAGTACTTC.

The table lists this clone with a few counts. V gene TRBV7-2 combines with J gene TRBJ2-6; D might be TRBD1 (5 bases). The germline V gene encodes CDR1 SGHTA and CDR2 FQGNSA. This CDR3 has 20 residues. The ends were cut back, 0 bases at V and 0 bases at J, with 18 bases in the middle. The CDR3 region is CASSLAFVRGSSSGANVLTF. CDR3 coding DNA: TGTGCCAGCAGCTTAGCGTTCGTTAGGGGATCCAGCTCTGGGGCCAACGTCCTGACTTTC.

The chain recombines TRBV7-6 with TRBJ1-1; the D gene is possibly TRBD1 (6 bases). CDR1 is SGHVS, CDR2 FNYEAQ, per germline. The CDR3 spans 14 residues. V was trimmed by 1 base and J by 7 bases, leaving 13 bases between them. The CDR3 here is CASSLVGGRGEAFF. DNA of the CDR3: TGTGCCAGCAGCTTAGTAGGGGGAAGGGGTGAAGCTTTCTTT.

The chain carries TRBV10-1 and TRBJ1-1; a weak D match, TRBD1 (5 bases). Looked up from germline, CDR1 is WNHNN and CDR2 is SYGVQD (reference sequence). This CDR3 region has 15 residues. The V end lost 3 bases, the J end lost 1 base, and 12 bases lay between the germline ends. The CDR3 region is CASSDPSTGNTEAFF. CDR3 DNA sequence: TGCGCCAGCAGTGACCCGTCTACAGGGAACACTGAAGCTTTCTTT.

V usage is TRBV6-1 and J usage is TRBJ1-2; D is undetermined. Looked up from germline, CDR1 is MNHNS and CDR2 is SASEGT. CDR3 size: 17 residues. V gave up 0 bases and J gave up 0 bases, with 14 bases separating them. The CDR3 bases are TGTGCCAGCAGTGAAGCATCGTCCAGGATCGCTAACTATGGCTACACCTTC. Its protein is CASSEASSRIANYGYTF.

This clone was observed a handful of times. The V gene is TRBV27, the J gene TRBJ2-1; 10 bases map to TRBD2. The CDR3 is 15 residues long. V was pared by 4 bases and J by 0 bases, with 0 bases of the junction left unmatched. Germline V gene lookup returns CDR1 MNHEY and CDR2 SMNVEV (reference sequence). The CDR3 DNA is TGTGCCAGCAGTTGGACTAGCGGCTCCTACAATGAGCAGTTCTTC. It encodes CASSWTSGSYNEQFF.

This chain joins TRBV18 and TRBJ2-5; 7 bases map to TRBD2. The ends lost 2 bases at V and 3 bases at J; junction bases unmatched: 0. The germline gives CDR1 KGHSH, CDR2 LQKENI. This CDR3 is 13 amino acids long. In DNA, the CDR3 is TGTGCCAGCTCACCAGGGACTAAAGAGACCCAGTACTTC. Amino acids: CASSPGTKETQYF.

The chain is built from TRBV18 and TRBJ2-3; TRBD1 might be the D (6 bases). The CDR3 totals 15 residues. Germline CDR1 is KGHSH and CDR2 is LQKENI. Trimming pared 6 bases from V and 4 bases from J, leaving 17 bases between. The CDR3 here is CASSRTGLVADTQYF. CDR3 nucleotides: TGTGCCAGCTCCCGAACAGGGCTGGTCGCAGATACGCAGTATTTT.

The chain couples TRBV6-1 to TRBJ2-7; TRBD2 matches 10 bases. The CDR3 extends over 13 amino acids. V lost 6 bases, J lost 2 bases, and 1 base stayed unmatched. Germline CDR1 reads MNHNS; CDR2 reads SASEGT. In DNA form, the CDR3 reads TGTGCCAGCAGAACTAGCGGGGCCTACGAGCAGTACTTC. As protein: CASRTSGAYEQYF.

This clone was seen a single time. The V gene is TRBV28, the J gene TRBJ2-3; tentatively, D is TRBD2 (5 bases). The CDR3 runs 16 residues. V was shortened by 7 bases and J by 2 bases, with 19 bases between the two germline ends. Looked up from germline, CDR1 is MDHEN and CDR2 is SYDVKM. For the CDR3, the DNA is TGTGCCAGCAACTCGGCGGGCCGGAGCTCCACAGATACGCAGTATTTT. Protein: CASNSAGRSSTDTQYF.

This clone has a handful of counts. The chain has TRBV6-5 and TRBJ1-1, with 8 bases fitting TRBD1. The CDR3 runs to 15 residues. J lost 3 bases, V lost 0 bases, and 3 bases had no gene match. Germline V lookup: CDR1 MNHEY, CDR2 SVGAGI. CDR3 nucleotide sequence: TGTGCCAGCAGTTACTCGACAGGGGTAGACACTGAAGCTTTCTTT. It yields the protein CASSYSTGVDTEAFF.

The chain has TRBV27 and TRBJ2-3; maybe TRBD1 (6 bases). Trimming took off 4 bases at V and 3 bases at J, with 11 bases between the two ends. The CDR3 is 14 residues long. Germline V gene lookup returns CDR1 MNHEY and CDR2 SMNVEV (reference sequence). The CDR3 spells CASSSGHPTDTQYF. The CDR3 DNA is TGTGCCAGCAGTTCGGGACACCCGACAGATACGCAGTATTTT.

This clone has a single count. This CDR3 reads CASFGLAGENEQFF. CDR3 bases: TGCGCCAGCTTTGGACTAGCGGGAGAGAATGAGCAGTTCTTC. The V and J genes are TRBV5-1 and TRBJ2-1; 13 nucleotides line up with TRBD2. Unmatched junction bases numbered 5, after V lost 7 bases and J lost 7 bases. The CDR3 has 14 amino acids. The germline V gene encodes CDR1 SGHRS and CDR2 YFSETQ.

The chain combines TRBV27 with TRBJ2-5; D perhaps matches TRBD1 (6 bases). The germline V and J ends were trimmed by 1 base and 6 bases, with 15 bases remaining between them. CDR1 and CDR2 (germline): MNHEY, SMNVEV (reference sequence). The CDR3 loop spans 15 amino acids. This CDR3 reads CASSLLQGEVQTQYF. The CDR3 nucleotides are TGTGCCAGCAGTTTATTACAGGGCGAAGTACAGACCCAGTACTTC.